This TCR beta chain was obtained from a study of blood T cell repertoires in COVID-19. Across the whole study: Italy, Spain and the United States were the sources of the convalescent and acute COVID-19 samples. PBMCs, B-cell-depleted T cells, or T cells provided the cDNA or gDNA that made up the material.

Per the authors' pipeline: Estimation of nucleated cell counts relied on the amplification of reference gene primers. Generated by immunoSEQ multiplex PCR, the TCRdb table keeps only in-frame clones and is missing some. That table is the source of V, J and clone size, and D and trimming were worked out from the DNA. The repertoire has roughly 350,000 clones, 85% of them found once; the top ten carry roughly 3.4%. With 2 bases clipped from V and 3 bases from J, the junction kept 6 bases outside the gene matches. Germline CDR1 LGHNA, CDR2 YNFKEQ. The CDR3 is made up of 16 amino acids. The sequenced sample was peripheral blood. This chain connects TRBV4-2 to TRBJ2-7; 11 positions match TRBD2. This TCR derives from a woman aged 18-29 years with acute or convalescent COVID-19. The CDR3 protein is CASSQRGLAGHYEQYF. CDR3 sequence (DNA): TGTGCCAGCAGCCAACGAGGACTAGCGGGTCACTACGAGCAGTACTTC.